The 13 T cell receptor beta chains listed next were all sequenced from one sample in a study of metastatic and nonmetastatic thyroid tumors. TCRdb recomputed clones from the PCR reads via MiXCR. The top ten hold 9.6% of the sample, which has 30,000 to 40,000 clones, about 24% seen once. No treatment of any kind had been given to any patient before thyroid surgery. Sequencing was done on a sample of blood. The receptors originated from a female donor with papillary thyroid cancer or a benign thyroid nodule (not recorded which). Some clones in this sample may be carry-over from other donors' samples.

This clone was counted at least ten times. This rearrangement joins TRBV20-1 to TRBJ2-5; D remains ambiguous. Looked up from germline, CDR1 is DFQATT and CDR2 is SNEGSKA (reference sequence). The CDR3 contains 12 residues. The CDR3 sequence: CSPQARQETQYF. CDR3 DNA sequence: TGCAGCCCCCAGGCTAGACAAGAGACCCAGTACTTC.

This chain joins TRBV6-1 and TRBJ2-2; TRBD2 matches 7 bases. Germline V gene lookup returns CDR1 MNHNS and CDR2 SASEGT. With V trimmed by 5 bases and J by 6 bases, 6 bases remained unmatched. The CDR3 spans 14 residues. Written as DNA, the CDR3 is TGTGCCAGCAGTCATACTAGCGAACCCGGGGAGCTGTTTTTT. It yields the protein CASSHTSEPGELFF.

The count of this clone is one. The chain links TRBV11-2 to TRBJ2-2; D is possibly TRBD1 (5 bases). Germline V gene lookup returns CDR1 SGHAT and CDR2 FQNNGV. V dropped 7 bases and J dropped 9 bases, with 21 bases sitting between them. CDR3 length: 15 residues. As DNA, the CDR3 is TGTGCCAGCATGGAGCTTTTAGGGGCTAGTCGGGAGCTGTTTTTT. This encodes CASMELLGASRELFF. The full variable domain, rest sourced from reference TRBV11-2 and TRBJ2-2, is EAGVAQSPRYKIIEKRQSVAFWCNPISGHATLYWYQQILGQGPKLLIQFQNNGVVDDSQLPKDRFSAERLKGVDSTLKIQPAKLEDSAVYLCASMELLGASRELFFGEGSRLTVL.

Comment on this clone: The conserved closing phenylalanine or tryptophan is absent in this CDR3, likely reflecting a read error. The chain combines TRBV4-3 with TRBJ2-2; TRBD1 agrees at 7 bases. V trimming: 0 bases; J trimming: 1 base; junction bases outside the gene matches: 5. The CDR3 contains 17 residues. Per the germline V gene, CDR1 is LGHNA and CDR2 is YSLEER. CDR3 bases: TGCGCCAGCAGCCAAGATATCAGGACAGGGAACACCGGGGAGCTGTTTCTT. This sequence encodes CASSQDIRTGNTGELFL.

This clone was recorded many times. The genes are TRBV2 and TRBJ2-7; no clear D gene. Germline assignment: CDR1 SNHLY and CDR2 FYNNEI. V lost 6 bases, J lost 3 bases, and 24 bases lay in between. The CDR3 totals 17 residues. Here the CDR3 reads CASSQLPLVVRFYEQYF. The CDR3 bases are TGTGCCAGCAGCCAACTCCCCCTGGTAGTAAGGTTCTACGAGCAGTACTTC.

The chain links TRBV28 to TRBJ2-2; 11 nucleotides agree with TRBD1. CDR3 size: 15 residues. Germline CDR1 reads MDHEN; CDR2 reads SYDVKM. Trimming took 6 bases from V and 5 from J; bases not matched to a gene: 5. CDR3 sequence (DNA): TGTGCCAGCAGGGACAGGGGGCGAAAAACCGGGGAGCTGTTTTTT. This gives the protein CASRDRGRKTGELFF.

This clone is labeled as medium-sized. The chain carries TRBV6-1 and TRBJ1-1; D is unresolved. Germline V gene data show CDR1 as MNHNS and CDR2 as SASEGT. Trimming stripped 8 bases from V and 0 bases from J, with 10 bases between. The CDR3 has 13 amino acids. CDR3 residues: CASGVLMNTEAFF. CDR3 DNA: TGTGCCAGCGGGGTGCTAATGAACACTGAAGCTTTCTTT.

In its sample, this clone ranks as medium-sized. The rearrangement uses TRBV28 and TRBJ2-7; 10 bases align to TRBD1. Germline V CDR1 and CDR2: MDHEN, SYDVKM. The CDR3 extends over 14 amino acids. The junction had 11 bases not matched to a gene; V was cut back by 6 bases and J by 9 bases. The CDR3 nucleotides are TGTGCCAGCAGGGCCGGGACAGGGGTGAGGGCGCAGTACTTC. It is translated as CASRAGTGVRAQYF.

This clone has at least ten counts. The rearrangement uses TRBV7-9 and TRBJ1-4; D is undetermined. Germline CDR1 and CDR2: SEHNR and FQNEAQ (reference sequence). The CDR3 is 15 amino acids. V was pared by 5 bases and J by 3 bases, with 13 bases between. CDR3 amino acids: CASSPGQDANEKLFF. Here the CDR3 DNA reads TGTGCCAGCAGCCCCGGCCAAGACGCTAATGAAAAACTGTTTTTT.

The chain joins TRBV30 to TRBJ2-7; 12 bases match TRBD1. The CDR3 is 15 residues long. J gave up 5 bases and V 1 base, and 6 bases lay outside the gene matches. CDR1 GTSNPN and CDR2 SVGIG come from the germline V gene (reference sequence). CDR3: CAWSAGDRGQDEQYV. Here the CDR3 DNA reads TGTGCCTGGAGTGCCGGGGACAGGGGGCAAGACGAGCAGTACGTC.

This chain uses TRBV11-2 with TRBJ2-3; 7 bases map to TRBD1. In germline, CDR1 is SGHAT, CDR2 FQNNGV. This CDR3 has 17 residues. Trimming removed 6 bases from V and 0 bases from J; junction bases left unmatched: 12. DNA of the CDR3: TGTGCCAGCAGTTTCGGCAAGGGGGCTGTTAGCACAGATACGCAGTATTTT. Its translation is CASSFGKGAVSTDTQYF.

The J gene is TRBJ2-2, the V gene TRBV20-1; D may correspond to TRBD1 or TRBD2 (6 bases each). The CDR3 consists of 16 residues. In germline, CDR1 is DFQATT, CDR2 SNEGSKA (reference sequence). V lost 2 bases, J lost 0 bases, and 13 bases lay in between. The CDR3 DNA follows: TGCAGTGCTAGACTTCGGGGGCCGGCGAACACCGGGGAGCTGTTTTTT. It encodes CSARLRGPANTGELFF.

This clone was seen only a few times. V is TRBV5-5 and J is TRBJ1-2; possibly TRBD1 for D (6 bases). Per germline, CDR1 SGHKS and CDR2 YYEKEE (reference sequence). CDR3 size: 15 residues. Trimming removed 0 bases from V and 2 bases from J, with 11 bases in between. The CDR3 loop reads CASSLARGANYGYTF. The CDR3 DNA sequence: TGTGCCAGCAGCTTGGCTCGGGGGGCAAACTATGGCTACACCTTC. The full variable domain, with the rest looked up from reference TRBV5-5 and TRBJ1-2, is DAGVTQSPTHLIKTRGQQVTLRCSPISGHKSVSWYQQVLGQGPQFIFQYYEKEERGRGNFPDRFSARQFPNYSSELNVNALLLGDSALYLCASSLARGANYGYTFGSGTRLTVV.